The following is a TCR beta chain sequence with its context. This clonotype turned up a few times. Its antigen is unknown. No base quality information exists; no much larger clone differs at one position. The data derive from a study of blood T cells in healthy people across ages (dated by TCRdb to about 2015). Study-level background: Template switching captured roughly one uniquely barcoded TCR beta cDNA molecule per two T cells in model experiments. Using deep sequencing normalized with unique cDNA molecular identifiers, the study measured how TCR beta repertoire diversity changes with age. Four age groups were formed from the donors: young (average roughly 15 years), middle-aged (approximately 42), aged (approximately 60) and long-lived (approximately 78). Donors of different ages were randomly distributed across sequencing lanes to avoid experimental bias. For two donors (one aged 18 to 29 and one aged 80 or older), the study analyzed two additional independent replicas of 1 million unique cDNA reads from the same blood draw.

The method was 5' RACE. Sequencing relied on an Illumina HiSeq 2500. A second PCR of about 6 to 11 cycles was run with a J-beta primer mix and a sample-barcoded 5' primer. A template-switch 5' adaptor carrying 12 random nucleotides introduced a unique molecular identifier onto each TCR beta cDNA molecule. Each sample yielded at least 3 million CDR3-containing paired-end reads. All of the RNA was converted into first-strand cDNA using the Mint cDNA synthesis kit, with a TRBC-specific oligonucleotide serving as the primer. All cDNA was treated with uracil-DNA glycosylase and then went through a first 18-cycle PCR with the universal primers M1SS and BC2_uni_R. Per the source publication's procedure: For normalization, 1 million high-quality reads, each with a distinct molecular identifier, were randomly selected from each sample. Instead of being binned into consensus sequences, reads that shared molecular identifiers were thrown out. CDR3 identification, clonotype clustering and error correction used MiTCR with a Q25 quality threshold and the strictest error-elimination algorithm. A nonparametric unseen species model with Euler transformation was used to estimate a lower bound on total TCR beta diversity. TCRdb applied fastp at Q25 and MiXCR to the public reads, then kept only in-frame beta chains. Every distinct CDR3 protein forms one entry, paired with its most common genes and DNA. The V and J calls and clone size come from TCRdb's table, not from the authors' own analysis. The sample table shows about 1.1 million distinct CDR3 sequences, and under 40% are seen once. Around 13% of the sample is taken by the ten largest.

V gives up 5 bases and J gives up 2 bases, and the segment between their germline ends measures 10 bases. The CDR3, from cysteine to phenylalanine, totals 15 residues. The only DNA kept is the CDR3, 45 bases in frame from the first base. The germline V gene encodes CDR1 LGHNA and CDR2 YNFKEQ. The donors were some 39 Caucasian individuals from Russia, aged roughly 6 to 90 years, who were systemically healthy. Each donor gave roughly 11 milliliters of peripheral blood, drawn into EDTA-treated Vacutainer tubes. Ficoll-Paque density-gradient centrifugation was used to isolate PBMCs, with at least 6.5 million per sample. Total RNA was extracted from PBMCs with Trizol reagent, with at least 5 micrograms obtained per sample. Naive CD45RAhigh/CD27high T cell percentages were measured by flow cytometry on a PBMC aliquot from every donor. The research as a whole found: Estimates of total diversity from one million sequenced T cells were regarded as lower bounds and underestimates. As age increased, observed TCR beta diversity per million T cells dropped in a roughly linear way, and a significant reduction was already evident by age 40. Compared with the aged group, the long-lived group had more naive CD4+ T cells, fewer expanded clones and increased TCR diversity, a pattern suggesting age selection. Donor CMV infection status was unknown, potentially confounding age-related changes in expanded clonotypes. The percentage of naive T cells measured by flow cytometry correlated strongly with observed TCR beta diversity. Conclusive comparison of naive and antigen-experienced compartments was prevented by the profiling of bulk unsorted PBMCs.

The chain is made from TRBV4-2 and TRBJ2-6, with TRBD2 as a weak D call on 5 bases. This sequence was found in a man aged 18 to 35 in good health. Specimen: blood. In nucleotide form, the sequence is TGTGCCAGCAGCTACATGAGGGCTGGGGCCAACGTCCTGACTTTC. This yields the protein CASSYMRAGANVLTF.